This T cell receptor (beta chain) was found in a study of CD8+CD57+ T cells in acquired aplastic anemia. On the study more broadly: Sorted CD4+ and CD8+ cells gave an average of about 3 ug of DNA.

V was pared by 2 bases and J by 3 bases, with 1 base of the junction left unmatched. In germline, CDR1 is MNHEY, CDR2 SVGAGI. The CDR3 covers 15 residues. General study results and limits: Patients and controls shared 25 to 35 CD8+ CDR3 sequences, highly expressed in patients.

The template for TCR beta VDJ and CDR3 sequence profiling was genomic DNA. TCRdb ran MiXCR on the reads and lists one entry per CDR3 protein. In the table there are around 190,000 distinct CDR3 sequences, roughly 57% of which are singletons. At least ten counts were recorded for this clonotype. Its antigen is still unknown. The source is a human donor in good health. The chain is built from TRBV6-5 and TRBJ2-1; 10 bases line up with TRBD2. The material sequenced was sorted CD4+, CD8+, or CD8+CD57+ T cells (not recorded which) from PBMCs. The CDR3 here is CASSYASGGYNEQFF. For the CDR3, the DNA is TGTGCCAGCAGTTACGCTAGCGGGGGCTACAATGAGCAGTTCTTC.